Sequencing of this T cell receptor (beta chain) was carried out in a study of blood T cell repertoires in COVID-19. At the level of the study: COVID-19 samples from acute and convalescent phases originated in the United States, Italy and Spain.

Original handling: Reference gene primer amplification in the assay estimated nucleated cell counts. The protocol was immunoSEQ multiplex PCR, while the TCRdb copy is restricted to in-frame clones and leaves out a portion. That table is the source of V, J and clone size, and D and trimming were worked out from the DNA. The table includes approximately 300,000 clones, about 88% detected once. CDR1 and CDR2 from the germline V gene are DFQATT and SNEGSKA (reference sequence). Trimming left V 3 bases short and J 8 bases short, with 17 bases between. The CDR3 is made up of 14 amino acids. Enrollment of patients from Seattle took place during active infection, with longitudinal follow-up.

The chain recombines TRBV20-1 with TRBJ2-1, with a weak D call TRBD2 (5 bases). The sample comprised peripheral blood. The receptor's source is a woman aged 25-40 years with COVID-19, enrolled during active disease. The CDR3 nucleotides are TGCAGTGCTAGTCCCCCTCGACCAGCGGATGAGCAGTTCTTC. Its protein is CSASPPRPADEQFF.